These 11 T cell receptor beta chains share one sample of origin, sequenced in a study of Ad26.COV2.S vaccination and SARS-CoV-2 variants. Assay used: immunoSEQ multiplex PCR; TCRdb lists only in-frame clones, some missing. The sample lists 300,000 to 350,000 clones; roughly 90% were seen once. Treatment reported: roughly 20 received Ad26.COV2.S at low or high dose, single or two shots; 5 received placebo; per-sample allocation not given. Collection of the samples took place on day 63 after the first injection of vaccine or placebo. The input for sequencing was peripheral blood, taken in a trial of Ad26.COV2.S vaccine versus placebo. These receptors were taken from a person between 18 and 65 years old who received the Ad26.COV2.S COVID-19 vaccine or a placebo.

This clone was counted a few times. The chain carries TRBV7-2 and TRBJ1-1; D unclear. V lost 0 bases and J 10 bases, leaving 6 bases between the germline ends. This CDR3 is 11 amino acids long. Germline V gives CDR1 SGHTA, CDR2 FQGNSA. Here the CDR3 DNA reads TGTGCCAGCAGCTTAGCGCGGGTAGCTTTCTTT. Its protein product is CASSLARVAFF.

This clone was seen a handful of times. The J gene is TRBJ2-1, the V gene TRBV19, with TRBD2 identical over 12 bases. CDR3 size: 16 residues. From germline, CDR1 is LNHDA and CDR2 SQIVND (reference sequence). The V gene end was trimmed by 6 bases and the J gene end by 2 bases; junction bases not matched to a gene: 5. For the CDR3, the DNA is TGTGCCAGTAGCGCGGGACTAGCGGGTCCCTACAATGAGCAGTTCTTC. Translation gives CASSAGLAGPYNEQFF.

The chain is built from TRBV24-1 and TRBJ1-2; 7 bases are shared with TRBD1. Germline CDR1 and CDR2: KGHDR and SFDVKD. Trimming removed 7 bases from V and 5 bases from J; junction bases left unmatched: 15. The CDR3 is made up of 16 amino acids. This CDR3 is CATSQIRQGGGYGYTF. In DNA form, the CDR3 reads TGTGCCACCAGCCAAATACGACAGGGAGGGGGTTATGGCTACACCTTC.

The chain joins TRBV4-3 to TRBJ2-3, with D uncertain. V lost 0 bases and J 4 bases, leaving 20 bases between the germline ends. CDR1 and CDR2 (germline): LGHNA, YSLEER. This CDR3 has 18 amino acids. CDR3 protein: CASSQDHGIREFPDTQYF. The CDR3 DNA follows: TGCGCCAGCAGCCAAGATCATGGGATCCGCGAGTTCCCAGATACGCAGTATTTT.

The CDR3 DNA reads as TGCGCCAGCAGTGGCCGGGTAGCGGGGCGGGAGACCCAGTACTTC. Amino acid sequence: CASSGRVAGRETQYF. The chain employs TRBV10-1 and TRBJ2-5, with 8 positions matching TRBD2. The germline CDR1 and CDR2 sequences are WNHNN and SYGVQD (reference sequence). The CDR3 runs to 15 residues. The V and J ends lost 4 bases and 5 bases, in that order; junction bases with no gene match: 9.

The gene calls are TRBV30 and TRBJ2-3; the match to TRBD1 covers 9 bases. The J segment lost 2 bases and the V segment lost 8 bases, leaving 8 bases of the junction unmatched. This CDR3 comprises 14 residues. CDR1 and CDR2 from the germline V gene are GTSNPN and SVGIG (reference sequence). CDR3 sequence reads: CAGQGSDNTDTQYF. In nucleotides, the CDR3 is TGTGCCGGACAGGGGAGTGATAACACAGATACGCAGTATTTT.

The chain is built from TRBV7-3 and TRBJ2-3; the D gene is possibly TRBD2 (5 bases). V lost 0 bases and J 3 bases, leaving 13 bases between the germline ends. This CDR3 has 16 amino acids. Per germline, CDR1 SGHTA and CDR2 FQGTGA. The CDR3 bases are TGTGCCAGCAGCTTAACGATCCTAGCCGGGACAGATACGCAGTATTTT. Translating it yields CASSLTILAGTDTQYF.

As to this clone: Other DNA sequences from this sample encode an identical CDR3 as well. The rearrangement uses TRBV7-2 and TRBJ1-3; D gene ambiguous. CDR1 and CDR2 (germline): SGHTA, FQGNSA. The CDR3 is made up of 15 amino acids. V was trimmed by 1 base and J by 0 bases, leaving 7 bases between them. The CDR3 sequence: CASSLVGSSGNTIYF. As DNA, the CDR3 is TGTGCCAGCAGCTTAGTAGGAAGCTCTGGAAACACCATATATTTT. Full variable domain (missing parts from reference TRBV7-2 and TRBJ1-3): GAGVSQSPSNKVTEKGKDVELRCDPISGHTALYWYRQSLGQGLEFLIYFQGNSAPDKSGLPSDRFSAERTGGSVSTLTIQRTQQEDSAVYLCASSLVGSSGNTIYFGEGSWLTVV.

This clone was detected once. V gene TRBV7-2 combines with J gene TRBJ2-3; 9 bases match TRBD2. Germline assignment: CDR1 SGHTA and CDR2 FQGNSA. The V segment lost 1 base and the J segment 1 base; nucleotides outside the gene matches: 3. This CDR3 comprises 16 residues. The CDR3 protein is CASSLVSGGRTDTQYF. CDR3 nucleotides: TGTGCCAGCAGCTTAGTTAGCGGGGGCCGCACAGATACGCAGTATTTT.

The chain employs TRBV4-3 and TRBJ2-1, with 9 positions matching TRBD2. CDR1 LGHNA and CDR2 YSLEER come from the germline V gene. The ends lost 0 bases at V and 14 bases at J; junction bases unmatched: 14. The length of the CDR3 is 16 residues. Here the CDR3 reads CASSQDQGSGGLKKFF. Written as DNA, the CDR3 is TGCGCCAGCAGCCAAGATCAAGGTAGCGGGGGCCTCAAGAAGTTCTTC.

This clone has a single count. An end of the junction does not agree with germline; a read error may underlie this. This chain connects TRBV7-2 to TRBJ2-5; no reliable D call. The CDR3 runs 14 residues. The germline CDR1 and CDR2 sequences are SGHTA and FQGNSA. Here the CDR3 reads CASRLGWARETQYF. CDR3 DNA: TGTGCCAGCAGGTTAGGCTGGGCTAGGGAGACCCAGTACTTC.